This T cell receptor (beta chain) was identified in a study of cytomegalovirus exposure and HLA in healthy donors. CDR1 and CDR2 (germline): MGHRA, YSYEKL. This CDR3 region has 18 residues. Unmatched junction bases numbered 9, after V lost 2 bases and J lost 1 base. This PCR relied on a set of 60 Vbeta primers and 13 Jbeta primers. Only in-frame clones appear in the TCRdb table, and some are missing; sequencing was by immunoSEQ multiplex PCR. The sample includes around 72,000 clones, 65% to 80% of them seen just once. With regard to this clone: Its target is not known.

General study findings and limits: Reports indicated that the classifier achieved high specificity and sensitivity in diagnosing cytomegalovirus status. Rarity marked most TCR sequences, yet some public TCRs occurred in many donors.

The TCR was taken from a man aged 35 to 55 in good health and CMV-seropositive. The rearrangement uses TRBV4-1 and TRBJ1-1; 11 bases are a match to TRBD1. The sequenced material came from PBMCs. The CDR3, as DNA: TGCGCCAGCAGCCAACCGGGACAGGGGGTCGGCAAGAACACTGAAGCTTTCTTT. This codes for CASSQPGQGVGKNTEAFF.